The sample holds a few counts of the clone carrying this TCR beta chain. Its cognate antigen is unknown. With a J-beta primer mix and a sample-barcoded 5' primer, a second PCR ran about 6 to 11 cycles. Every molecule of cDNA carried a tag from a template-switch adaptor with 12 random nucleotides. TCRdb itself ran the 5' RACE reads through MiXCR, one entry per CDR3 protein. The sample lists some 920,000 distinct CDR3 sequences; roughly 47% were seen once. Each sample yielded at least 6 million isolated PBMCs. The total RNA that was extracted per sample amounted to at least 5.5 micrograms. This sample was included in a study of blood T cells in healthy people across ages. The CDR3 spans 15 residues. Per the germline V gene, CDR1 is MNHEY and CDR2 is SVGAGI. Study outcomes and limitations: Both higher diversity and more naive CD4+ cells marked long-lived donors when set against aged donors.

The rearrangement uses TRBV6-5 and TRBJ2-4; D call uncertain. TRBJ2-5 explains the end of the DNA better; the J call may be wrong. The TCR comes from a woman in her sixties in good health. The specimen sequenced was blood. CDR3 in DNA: TGTGCCAGCAGTTACTCGGTCGGGCCACGGGTGACCCAGTACTTC. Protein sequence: CASSYSVGPRVTQYF.